This TCR beta chain was identified in a study of T cell clones after liver transplantation (dated by TCRdb to the late 2010s). Study-wide context: Samples were obtained from ITN030ST, a randomized trial in which withdrawal of immunosuppression was attempted within 2 years of liver transplantation. Donor-reactive T cell clones were identified by TCRbeta sequencing following a pre-transplant mixed lymphocyte reaction and were subsequently tracked in post-transplant blood. As an antigen-independent comparator for the donor-reactive sequences, third party-reactive TCRbeta sequences from pre-transplant MLRs were identified as well. Of the eight recipients, a few were HCV-positive, while the remaining recipients had been transplanted for non-autoimmune, non-viral indications. Until randomization at 12-24 months post-transplant, subjects were given standard immunosuppression, with no induction therapy. Tolerance was defined as complete immunosuppression withdrawal for at least one year with no rise in liver enzymes beyond twice the upper limit of normal. Blood samples were taken pre-transplant, pre-randomization before withdrawal, and post-randomization after full withdrawal or failed withdrawal. The study cohort included 8 liver transplant recipients, of whom 3 were classified as tolerant and 5 as non-tolerant.

Study-wide conclusions, independent of this receptor: Conclusions were preliminary, limited by small, heterogeneous patient numbers and non-standardized post-transplant time points. In most of the 8 subjects, circulating donor-reactive CD4 TCRbeta sequences decreased significantly after transplant, regardless of tolerance or HCV status. Once repertoire turnover was taken into account, donor-reactive detection showed a significant reduction for CD4 in 7 of 8 subjects and for CD8 in 8 of 8. Donor-reactive sequences declined more than third party-reactive ones, suggesting partial antigen-specific deletion unrelated to withdrawal success. Low numbers of available donor cells limited the measurable donor-reactive repertoire in a couple of subjects. Without allograft tissue specimens, donor-reactive T cells may have migrated into the graft rather than being deleted.

Frozen genomic DNA underwent high-throughput TCRbeta CDR3 sequencing by immunoSEQ, including PCR amplification, mapping, bias correction and internal controls. The study's processing was this. Productive rearrangements were kept, and unique TCRbeta sequences were defined by CDR3 nucleotide sequence plus V and J gene. Donor-reactive sequences required at least 5-fold expansion in CFSE-low cells versus unstimulated pre-transplant cells and at least 0.01% frequency. Minimum frequency thresholds were set for each subject on the basis of the unstimulated sample with the lowest template count, so that a detection power of at least 90% was ensured. Jensen-Shannon divergence between the top 1000 TCRbeta sequences post- versus pre-transplant served as the measure of repertoire turnover. Changes in detection of donor-reactive sequences were assessed with two-sided Fisher's exact tests. TCRdb retrieved this table from immuneACCESS and kept in-frame rearrangements only. Not all clones are present; in checked studies, unresolved V genes account for under half, and no reason is known for the remainder. V, J and clone size derive from that table, while D and trimming were established from the DNA sequence. The table for this sample lists about 15,000 clones; about nine tenths of them were counted only once. Of the sample, approximately 50% is held by the ten largest clones.

Concerning this clone: It lacks a known antigen. No clone much larger than this one lies a single base away; base qualities are absent.

This sample's time point label indicates: pre-transplant. Unstimulated PBMCs, after thawing, were stained for CD3, CD4 and CD8 and then FACS-sorted into CD3+CD4+ and CD3+CD8+ populations. All 8 studied subjects were randomized to withdrawal of immunosuppression. The Qiagen DNeasy Blood and Tissue Kit was used to isolate genomic DNA. From cysteine to phenylalanine, the CDR3 is 13 amino acids long. The only DNA kept is the CDR3, 39 bases in frame from the first base. CDR1 and CDR2 are read off the germline V gene as KGHSH and LQKENI. The germline V and J ends show losses of 3 bases and 4 bases respectively, and no gene match explains 0 bases of the junction.

The chain joins TRBV18 to TRBJ2-1, with 7 central nucleotides matching TRBD1. Sequencing used CD8+ T cells from blood, obtained before liver transplant. This receptor was obtained from a human donor who received a liver transplant. The CDR3 has the sequence CASSPTGYNEQFF. At the DNA level, the sequence is TGTGCCAGCTCACCGACAGGGTACAATGAGCAGTTCTTC.